The 26 T cell receptor beta chains reported below all come from one sample, sequenced in a study of OX40 agonist ivuxolimab in advanced cancers. Sequencing used immunoSEQ multiplex PCR; TCRdb keeps in-frame clones, though not all of them. This sample has roughly 61,000 clones; 80% to 90% occur once, and the top ten carry about 0.8%. The sequences come from CD4+ or CD8+ T cells sorted from blood, collected in a trial of the OX40 agonist ivuxolimab. The receptors here all came from an adult with an advanced solid tumor such as melanoma, head and neck, liver or kidney cancer.

The rearrangement uses TRBV5-1 and TRBJ1-1; D might be TRBD1 (5 bases). The CDR3 sequence is 20 residues long. Trimming cost V 4 bases and J 0 bases, with 28 bases left between them. Germline CDR1 SGHRS, CDR2 YFSETQ. CDR3 in amino acids: CASSPVFSLGVGKLNTEAFF. The CDR3 nucleotides read TGCGCCAGCAGCCCGGTGTTTAGTTTGGGGGTGGGCAAATTGAACACTGAAGCTTTCTTT.

This rearrangement joins TRBV4-1 to TRBJ2-7; 16 bases are shared with TRBD2. V was pared by 6 bases and J by 5 bases, with 13 bases of the junction left unmatched. There are 18 residues in the CDR3. Germline V gene sequence: CDR1 MGHRA, CDR2 YSYEKL. DNA for the CDR3: TGCGCCAGCAGAATGCTACCCGGGACTAGCGGGGGGGCCGACGAGCAGTACTTC. Translation gives CASRMLPGTSGGADEQYF.

The chain joins TRBV2 to TRBJ2-5; D may be TRBD1 (6 bases). The germline V gene has CDR1 SNHLY and CDR2 FYNNEI. The ends were cut back, 7 bases at V and 0 bases at J, with 18 bases in the middle. The CDR3 runs to 16 residues. In DNA form, the CDR3 reads TGTGCCAGCACCATTTACACAGGGCTGTACCAAGAGACCCAGTACTTC. Amino acids: CASTIYTGLYQETQYF.

This clone was counted a single time. This rearrangement joins TRBV5-8 to TRBJ2-7; D unresolved. CDR3 size: 17 residues. V was cut by 0 bases and J by 0 bases, with 16 bases left in between. The V gene's germline CDR1 is SGHTS and CDR2 YDEGEE. This CDR3 is CASSLGASRSLSYEQYF. Written as DNA, the CDR3 is TGTGCCAGCAGCTTGGGAGCCTCTCGGTCCCTCTCCTACGAGCAGTACTTC.

This chain links TRBV5-6 with TRBJ2-5; 7 positions match TRBD2. After removal of 8 bases from V and 4 bases from J, the junction contained 8 bases not matched to a gene. Germline-derived CDR1 and CDR2 are SGHDT and YYEEEE. The CDR3 runs 13 residues. The CDR3 DNA sequence: TGTGCCAGTTGCACTCGACTAGCAGAGACCCAGTACTTC. Translating it yields CASCTRLAETQYF.

The chain combines TRBV6-6 with TRBJ2-7; D gene unclear. V was pared by 6 bases and J by 2 bases, with 5 bases between. Germline V gene sequence: CDR1 MNHNY, CDR2 SVGAGI (reference sequence). The length of the CDR3 is 11 residues. This CDR3 reads CASRRAYEQYF. The CDR3 nucleotides are TGTGCCAGCAGAAGAGCCTACGAGCAGTACTTC.

The chain is built from TRBV19 and TRBJ2-2; TRBD2 matches at 8 bases. CDR1 and CDR2 from the germline V gene are LNHDA and SQIVND (reference sequence). The length of the CDR3 is 16 residues. The V gene end was trimmed by 5 bases and the J gene end by 2 bases; junction bases not matched to a gene: 7. Here the CDR3 reads CASSRGGLLNTGELFF. CDR3 nucleotides: TGTGCCAGTAGTCGGGGGGGACTACTAAACACCGGGGAGCTGTTTTTT.

Points on this clone: At the DNA level, this CDR3 is encoded by other sequences in the same sample as well. The V and J genes are TRBV4-1 and TRBJ2-5; D is ambiguous. Germline-derived CDR1 and CDR2 are MGHRA and YSYEKL. Trimming removed 1 base at V and 5 bases at J, with 5 bases between. The CDR3 spans 12 residues. The CDR3 DNA reads TGCGCCAGCAGCCAAGTCCGGGAGACCCAGTACTTC. Residues: CASSQVRETQYF.

The chain links TRBV21-1 to TRBJ1-1. TRBV21-1 is classified as a pseudogene. The CDR3 is 14 residues long. The CDR3 sequence is CAPSLRGGGTEAFF. The CDR3, as DNA: TGTGCCCCCTCTCTTAGGGGAGGGGGCACTGAAGCTTTCTTT.

In DNA form, the CDR3 reads TGTGCCAGCAGCCCGGCGAGGTTTGAGGGGAACACTGAAGCTTTCTTT. This codes for CASSPARFEGNTEAFF. The chain employs TRBV7-9 and TRBJ1-1, with D unclear. V was clipped by 5 bases and J by 1 base, with 17 bases between them. This CDR3 is built from 16 residues. Germline V gene data show CDR1 as SEHNR and CDR2 as FQNEAQ (reference sequence).

V gene TRBV10-2 combines with J gene TRBJ1-1; no clear D. Germline CDR1 WSHSY, CDR2 SAAADI. This CDR3 is 13 amino acids long. Trimming shortened V by 5 bases and J by 5 bases, and 12 bases separated the two germline ends. The CDR3 bases are TGCGCCAGCAGTTTGACCTTCCGGACTGAAGCTTTCTTT. Protein product: CASSLTFRTEAFF.

CDR3 DNA sequence: TGTGCCACCAGCTTGGGCAGCTCCTACGAGCAGTACTTC. Translated, it gives CATSLGSSYEQYF. The chain is built from TRBV15 and TRBJ2-7; D gene uncertain. From germline, CDR1 is LNHNV and CDR2 YYDKDF (reference sequence). CDR3 size: 13 residues. Trimming stripped 5 bases from V and 0 bases from J, with 8 bases between.

The chain carries TRBV6-1 and TRBJ1-2; no definite D call. The CDR3 has 15 residues. CDR1 is MNHNS, CDR2 SASEGT, per germline. V was shortened by 0 bases and J by 4 bases, with 12 bases between the two germline ends. The CDR3 sequence: CASSEAPGPGYGYTF. In DNA form, the CDR3 reads TGTGCCAGCAGTGAAGCCCCCGGGCCGGGCTATGGCTACACCTTC.

The rearrangement uses TRBV6-1 and TRBJ1-4; D uncertain. Between the trimmed V and J ends, which lost 2 bases and 2 bases, there was a span of 6 bases. The CDR3 consists of 14 residues. Germline V CDR1 and CDR2: MNHNS, SASEGT. CDR3 sequence: CASSETGTNEKLFF. CDR3 bases: TGTGCCAGCAGTGAAACTGGCACTAATGAAAAACTGTTTTTT.

This clone is a singleton in its sample. This sequence joins TRBV6-5 and TRBJ1-1, with a possible D match to TRBD1 (6 bases). The CDR3 is 14 amino acids. The V end was cut by 7 bases, the J end by 5 bases, with 17 bases between. CDR1 MNHEY and CDR2 SVGAGI come from the germline V gene. The CDR3 spells CASTYREVATEAFF. The CDR3 DNA sequence: TGTGCCAGCACCTACAGGGAGGTTGCTACTGAAGCTTTCTTT.

There are a few counts of this clone. The V call is TRBV18, the J call TRBJ2-3; D ambiguous. Trimming shortened V by 1 base and J by 2 bases, and 4 bases separated the two germline ends. The CDR3 is 13 amino acids. In germline, CDR1 is KGHSH, CDR2 LQKENI. This chain's CDR3 is CASSPRTTDTQYF. CDR3 DNA: TGTGCCAGCTCACCACGGACCACAGATACGCAGTATTTT.

The chain combines TRBV11-3 with TRBJ1-5; TRBD1 might be the D (5 bases). Germline V gene sequence: CDR1 SGHNT, CDR2 YENEEA. Trimming took 4 bases from V and 0 from J, leaving 19 bases between them. This CDR3 has 18 residues. CDR3 sequence reads: CASSSSTGTHLSNQPQHF. The CDR3 nucleotides read TGTGCCAGCAGCTCGTCCACCGGGACTCATCTTAGCAATCAGCCCCAGCATTTT.

This chain links TRBV5-1 with TRBJ1-1, with D hard to call. The germline V gene has CDR1 SGHRS and CDR2 YFSETQ. V was clipped by 1 base and J by 1 base, with 5 bases between them. This CDR3 is built from 13 residues. CDR3 sequence reads: CASSLWGNTEAFF. The DNA of the CDR3 is TGCGCCAGCAGCTTGTGGGGGAACACTGAAGCTTTCTTT.

The chain carries TRBV4-2 and TRBJ2-3; 14 bases line up with TRBD2. The CDR3 extends over 18 amino acids. The germline CDR1 and CDR2 sequences are LGHNA and YNFKEQ. V lost 5 bases and J lost 1; bases outside the gene matches: 8. The chain's CDR3 is CASSLGLAGAGRTDTQYF. CDR3 bases: TGTGCCAGCAGCTTGGGACTAGCGGGGGCCGGACGCACAGATACGCAGTATTTT.

By share of the sample, this clone is medium-sized. The chain has TRBV7-6 and TRBJ1-1, with TRBD1 identical over 7 bases. Germline V gene data show CDR1 as SGHVS and CDR2 as FNYEAQ. CDR3 length equals 16 residues. J gave up 1 base and V 5 bases, and 10 bases lay outside the gene matches. The CDR3 here is CASSLQGGAKNTEAFF. In DNA form, the CDR3 reads TGTGCCAGCAGCCTTCAGGGGGGGGCGAAGAACACTGAAGCTTTCTTT.

The chain has TRBV9 and TRBJ2-2; D gene unclear. The length of the CDR3 is 11 residues. CDR1 is SGDLS, CDR2 YYNGEE, per germline. The V end lost 7 bases, the J end lost 5 bases, and 6 bases lay between the germline ends. CDR3 amino acids: CASGPTGELFF. CDR3 DNA sequence: TGTGCCAGCGGACCGACCGGGGAGCTGTTTTTT.

The rearrangement joins TRBV15 to TRBJ2-1; TRBD2 agrees at 10 bases. Germline trimming cut 3 bases from V and 8 bases from J; bases unmatched to any gene: 19. The CDR3 covers 19 residues. CDR1 is LNHNV and CDR2 is YYDKDF in the germline V gene (reference sequence). The CDR3 region is CATSRTRASGGLRIDEQFF. CDR3 coding DNA: TGTGCCACCAGCAGGACCCGAGCTAGCGGGGGACTAAGAATCGATGAGCAGTTCTTC.

This chain joins TRBV18 and TRBJ2-5; 7 nucleotides match TRBD1. This CDR3 comprises 14 residues. CDR1 is KGHSH and CDR2 is LQKENI in the germline V gene. J gave up 5 bases and V 4 bases, and 7 bases lay outside the gene matches. This CDR3 is CASSRGLQGETQYF. Here the CDR3 DNA reads TGTGCCAGCTCACGGGGCCTACAGGGGGAGACCCAGTACTTC.

This clone was detected only a few times. The rearrangement joins TRBV5-1 to TRBJ2-2, with 10 bases that match TRBD1. The CDR3 sequence is 15 residues long. The V and J ends lost 4 bases and 3 bases, in that order; junction bases with no gene match: 3. Germline V gene data show CDR1 as SGHRS and CDR2 as YFSETQ. CDR3 DNA sequence: TGCGCCAGCAGCCGACAGGGGGCGGACACCGGGGAGCTGTTTTTT. It specifies CASSRQGADTGELFF.

The CDR3 coding sequence is TGTGCCAGCAGCTTAGCGCTGGCTCTTAGCAATCAGCCCCAGCATTTT. Translation gives CASSLALALSNQPQHF. V gene TRBV7-6 combines with J gene TRBJ1-5; no clear D gene. CDR3 length: 16 residues. Germline values: CDR1 SGHVS, CDR2 FNYEAQ. Trimming removed 0 bases at V and 0 bases at J, with 9 bases between. The full variable domain, completed using reference TRBV7-6 and TRBJ1-5, is GAGVSQSPRYKVTKRGQDVALRCDPISGHVSLYWYRQALGQGPEFLTYFNYEAQQDKSGLPNDRFSAERPEGSISTLTIQRTEQRDSAMYRCASSLALALSNQPQHFGDGTRLSIL.

The chain has TRBV6-5 and TRBJ2-2; 7 nucleotides line up with TRBD1. Germline assignment: CDR1 MNHEY and CDR2 SVGAGI. The V segment lost 7 bases and the J segment 6 bases; nucleotides outside the gene matches: 11. CDR3 size: 15 residues. The CDR3 sequence: CASIRDRVVAGELFF. CDR3 coding DNA: TGTGCCAGCATCCGCGACAGGGTAGTCGCCGGGGAGCTGTTTTTT.